This T cell receptor (beta chain) was captured by sequencing in a study of T cells in severe cutaneous drug reactions (dated by TCRdb to between 2017 and 2020). For context, the study as a whole: Between 2011 and 2018, patients were recruited from Taiwan, Thailand and a European registry network. Only patients with a probable or definite SJS/TEN or DRESS diagnosis by RegiSCAR criteria were enrolled. Assignment of the culprit drug relied on both the Naranjo algorithm and the ALDEN drug causality algorithm. Blister fluids/cells, PBMC and other biological samples were taken from patients in the acute stage or the recovery stage. Single-cell sequencing, quantitative PCR validation, functional assays and transgenic mouse experiments were combined with bulk TCR sequencing. Libraries used iRepertoire multiplex PCR; authors cited a comparison showing similar capture of abundant clonotypes across iRepertoire and 5' RACE methods with or without UMI.

The CDR3 measures 13 amino acids from cysteine to phenylalanine. DNA is not recorded here. The germline V gene sets CDR1 to MNHNS and CDR2 to SASEGT. General findings and caveats noted by the study authors: Whether the public TCR generalizes to SJS/TEN caused by other drugs was noted by the authors as still needing further study. Although undetectable or scarce in tolerant-control and healthy-donor PBMC, a public TCRbeta CDR3 was found in all seven CBZ-SJS/TEN blister samples, at a mean of about 13%. CBZ-SJS/TEN patients showed strongly increased TRBV12-4 usage, with averages of around 30% in blister cells and roughly 5% in PBMC.

Frequency classes this clonotype as large (0.1 to 1%); no count is given. Its binding antigen is unknown. The donors whose samples were sequenced had carbamazepine-induced Stevens-Johnson syndrome or toxic epidermal necrolysis (CBZ-SJS/TEN). Patients with drug-induced severe cutaneous adverse reactions had T cell receptor repertoires profiled by next-generation sequencing to look for drug-specific clonotypes. The RNA source was either peripheral blood mononuclear cells or blister cells from skin lesions. Library preparation used the iRepertoire multiplex PCR system with TCR subtype-specific primers for both bulk and single-cell sequencing. Bulk TCR beta libraries were generated by multiplex PCR with primers targeting V, D and J gene regions. Bulk TCR library preparation used roughly 95-550 ng of RNA per sample as input. An Illumina MiSeq was used to sequence the bulk TCR beta amplicons. Per the source publication's procedure: Quality control steps removed sample misassignments and low-quality sequencing reads. CDR3 was defined as the amino acids lying between the Y[YFLI]C motif of the V-gene and the [FW]GXGT motif of the J-segment. TRBV and TRBJ gene assignments and CDR3 clonotypes followed the IMGT database. For each sample, TRBV expression was normalized against the mean for the same gene in PBMC from 35 to 45 healthy donors. After the reads were reprocessed by TCRdb, one entry was made per CDR3 protein sequence, with no DNA. The V and J calls and clone size are TCRdb's, not the authors'. The sample table includes approximately 1,200 distinct CDR3 sequences. Around 17% of the sample comes from the top ten.

This TCR derives from a human donor with Stevens-Johnson syndrome, a severe cutaneous drug reaction. The chain uses TRBV6-1 and TRBJ2-7. Sequenced sample: cells from a skin blister. Sample cell subset or site, as interpreted from the label and publication: unsorted cells from skin lesion blisters. The CDR3: CASTGSSLDEQYF.